The rows below give T cell receptor beta chains drawn from one sample of a study of control samples from healthy donors and cancer patients. The protocol was immunoSEQ multiplex PCR, while the TCRdb copy is restricted to in-frame clones and leaves out a portion. The table shows 65,000 to 90,000 clones, with 85% to 95% occurring only once. Specimen: blood. The receptors stem from a woman aged 25 to 39 in good health. Both conserved end residues are part of each CDR3. A D gene is named only where the DNA matches it firmly. The size field is filled for only some rows; it gives once, few, many or a size class.

D gene: -; V gene: TRBV4-1; J gene: TRBJ2-6; clone size: -; CDR3 protein: CASSPLGQGVAGANVLTF; CDR3 DNA: TGCGCCAGCAGCCCACTGGGGCAGGGCGTCGCTGGGGCCAACGTCCTGACTTTC
D gene: -; V gene: TRBV27; J gene: TRBJ1-1; clone size: -; CDR3 protein: CASSGSDRGFEAFF; CDR3 DNA: TGTGCCAGCAGTGGGTCGGATCGGGGCTTTGAAGCTTTCTTT
D gene: -; V gene: TRBV9; J gene: TRBJ2-3; clone size: -; CDR3 protein: CASSPGSDTQYF; CDR3 DNA: TGTGCCAGCAGCCCGGGGTCAGATACGCAGTATTTT
D gene: -; V gene: TRBV5-1; J gene: TRBJ2-7; clone size: -; CDR3 protein: CASSPQSQGDEQYF; CDR3 DNA: TGCGCCAGCAGCCCTCAGTCCCAGGGTGACGAGCAGTACTTC
D gene: -; V gene: TRBV2; J gene: TRBJ1-5; clone size: -; CDR3 protein: CASSEAGSGHPNQPQHF; CDR3 DNA: TGTGCCAGCTCCGAAGCCGGGTCCGGGCATCCCAATCAGCCCCAGCATTTT
D gene: -; V gene: TRBV7-2; J gene: TRBJ1-3; clone size: -; CDR3 protein: CASSSITVSGNTIYF; CDR3 DNA: TGTGCCAGCAGCTCAATAACAGTCTCTGGAAACACCATATATTTT
D gene: TRBD1; V gene: TRBV15; J gene: TRBJ2-7; clone size: -; CDR3 protein: CATSSRPGQGYEQYF; CDR3 DNA: TGTGCCACCAGCTCCAGGCCGGGACAGGGCTACGAGCAGTACTTC
D gene: -; V gene: TRBV5-4; J gene: TRBJ1-2; clone size: -; CDR3 protein: CASSLAVGWYTF; CDR3 DNA: TGTGCCAGCAGCTTGGCCGTCGGTTGGTACACCTTC
D gene: -; V gene: TRBV10-2; J gene: TRBJ2-1; clone size: -; CDR3 protein: CASLFLGEQFF; CDR3 DNA: TGCGCCAGCCTCTTTTTGGGTGAGCAGTTCTTC
D gene: -; V gene: TRBV3-1/TRBV3-2; J gene: TRBJ2-1; clone size: -; CDR3 protein: CASSQDWGWAYNEQFF; CDR3 DNA: TGTGCCAGCAGCCAAGATTGGGGATGGGCCTACAATGAGCAGTTCTTC
D gene: -; V gene: TRBV10-2; J gene: TRBJ1-2; clone size: -; CDR3 protein: CASSLGYSDYGYTF; CDR3 DNA: TGCGCCAGCAGCTTAGGGTACTCGGACTATGGCTACACCTTC
D gene: -; V gene: TRBV10-3; J gene: TRBJ2-7; clone size: -; CDR3 protein: CAISESPGPYEQYF; CDR3 DNA: TGTGCCATCAGTGAGTCTCCGGGCCCCTACGAGCAGTACTTC
D gene: TRBD1; V gene: TRBV4-1; J gene: TRBJ2-3; clone size: -; CDR3 protein: CASSQEVRTGSSDTQYF; CDR3 DNA: TGCGCCAGCAGCCAAGAGGTCAGGACAGGGTCCTCAGATACGCAGTATTTT
D gene: -; V gene: TRBV6-5; J gene: TRBJ1-1; clone size: -; CDR3 protein: CASIGQGYTEAFF; CDR3 DNA: TGTGCCAGCATAGGTCAGGGATACACTGAAGCTTTCTTT
D gene: -; V gene: TRBV3-1/TRBV3-2; J gene: TRBJ1-2; clone size: -; CDR3 protein: CASSQEYSSYGYTF; CDR3 DNA: TGTGCCAGCAGCCAAGAGTACAGCTCCTATGGCTACACCTTC
D gene: -; V gene: TRBV18; J gene: TRBJ1-1; clone size: -; CDR3 protein: CASSHENTEAFF; CDR3 DNA: TGTGCCAGCTCACACGAGAACACTGAAGCTTTCTTT
D gene: TRBD2; V gene: TRBV5-1; J gene: TRBJ2-3; clone size: -; CDR3 protein: CASSTGLAGGSTDTQYF; CDR3 DNA: TGCGCCAGCAGCACGGGACTAGCGGGGGGAAGCACAGATACGCAGTATTTT
D gene: -; V gene: TRBV18; J gene: TRBJ1-3; clone size: -; CDR3 protein: CASWDSGNTIYF; CDR3 DNA: TGTGCCAGCTGGGACTCTGGAAACACCATATATTTT
D gene: TRBD1; V gene: TRBV28; J gene: TRBJ2-2; clone size: -; CDR3 protein: CASSKWTGNTNTGELFF; CDR3 DNA: TGTGCCAGCAGCAAATGGACAGGGAACACGAACACCGGGGAGCTGTTTTTT
D gene: TRBD2; V gene: TRBV7-3; J gene: TRBJ2-1; clone size: -; CDR3 protein: CASSLLAGSDEQFF; CDR3 DNA: TGTGCCAGCAGCTTGTTAGCGGGATCTGATGAGCAGTTCTTC
D gene: TRBD1; V gene: TRBV5-1; J gene: TRBJ2-2; clone size: -; CDR3 protein: CASSLSTGDYWAGELFF; CDR3 DNA: TGCGCCAGCAGCTTGTCAACAGGGGATTATTGGGCCGGGGAGCTGTTTTTT
D gene: -; V gene: TRBV7-9; J gene: TRBJ2-3; clone size: -; CDR3 protein: CASRPGLTDTQYF; CDR3 DNA: TGTGCCAGCAGACCTGGGCTCACAGATACGCAGTATTTT
D gene: -; V gene: TRBV19; J gene: TRBJ1-1; clone size: -; CDR3 protein: CASRIDPKAFF; CDR3 DNA: TGTGCCAGTAGAATAGACCCTAAAGCTTTCTTT
D gene: TRBD1; V gene: TRBV5-1; J gene: TRBJ1-1; clone size: -; CDR3 protein: CASSLGTGGNTEAFF; CDR3 DNA: TGCGCCAGCAGCTTAGGGACAGGGGGCAATACTGAAGCTTTCTTT
D gene: TRBD2; V gene: TRBV27; J gene: TRBJ2-2; clone size: -; CDR3 protein: CASSFSPTSGGATGELFF; CDR3 DNA: TGTGCCAGCAGTTTTTCTCCCACTAGCGGGGGGGCAACCGGGGAGCTGTTTTTT
D gene: -; V gene: TRBV7-6; J gene: TRBJ2-6; clone size: -; CDR3 protein: CASSPSGSGANVLTF; CDR3 DNA: TGTGCCAGCAGCCCTTCAGGCTCTGGGGCCAACGTCCTGACTTTC
D gene: -; V gene: TRBV5-5; J gene: TRBJ2-5; clone size: -; CDR3 protein: CASSQQDTIQETQYF; CDR3 DNA: TGTGCCAGCAGCCAGCAGGACACAATACAAGAGACCCAGTACTTC
D gene: -; V gene: TRBV28; J gene: TRBJ1-2; clone size: -; CDR3 protein: CASARTNYGYTF; CDR3 DNA: TGTGCCAGCGCTAGAACGAACTATGGCTACACCTTC
D gene: -; V gene: TRBV11-2; J gene: TRBJ2-5; clone size: once; CDR3 protein: CASSLPSGVQTQYF; CDR3 DNA: TGTGCCAGCAGCTTACCTTCAGGGGTCCAGACCCAGTACTTC
D gene: -; V gene: TRBV6-1; J gene: TRBJ1-6; clone size: -; CDR3 protein: CASSEDPSPLHF; CDR3 DNA: TGTGCCAGCAGTGAAGACCCTTCACCCCTCCACTTT
D gene: TRBD2; V gene: TRBV5-6; J gene: TRBJ2-2; clone size: -; CDR3 protein: CASSRSGDNTGELFF; CDR3 DNA: TGTGCCAGCAGCCGAAGCGGGGATAACACCGGGGAGCTGTTTTTT
D gene: -; V gene: TRBV18; J gene: TRBJ1-5; clone size: -; CDR3 protein: CASSPNPGGNQPQHF; CDR3 DNA: TGTGCCAGCTCACCGAACCCGGGAGGCAATCAGCCCCAGCATTTT
D gene: -; V gene: TRBV7-8; J gene: TRBJ2-1; clone size: -; CDR3 protein: CASSRSTQLNEQFF; CDR3 DNA: TGTGCCAGCAGCCGATCCACTCAACTCAATGAGCAGTTCTTC
D gene: -; V gene: TRBV19; J gene: TRBJ2-5; clone size: -; CDR3 protein: CASRQAGETQYF; CDR3 DNA: TGTGCCAGTAGACAGGCGGGCGAGACCCAGTACTTC
D gene: -; V gene: TRBV10-2; J gene: TRBJ2-1; clone size: -; CDR3 protein: CASSEGGGHEQFF; CDR3 DNA: TGCGCCAGCAGTGAGGGAGGGGGCCATGAGCAGTTCTTC
D gene: -; V gene: TRBV27; J gene: TRBJ1-1; clone size: -; CDR3 protein: CASSLRGATNTEAFF; CDR3 DNA: TGTGCCAGCAGTTTAAGGGGAGCGACGAACACTGAAGCTTTCTTT
D gene: TRBD1; V gene: TRBV15; J gene: TRBJ2-3; clone size: -; CDR3 protein: CATSRETGLVTDTQYF; CDR3 DNA: TGTGCCACCAGCAGAGAGACAGGGCTTGTAACAGATACGCAGTATTTT
D gene: -; V gene: TRBV7-3; J gene: TRBJ1-1; clone size: -; CDR3 protein: CASSLTGLVDTEAFF; CDR3 DNA: TGTGCCAGCAGCTTAACAGGGTTGGTCGACACTGAAGCTTTCTTT
D gene: -; V gene: TRBV19; J gene: TRBJ1-1; clone size: -; CDR3 protein: CASNSNRGAGTEAFF; CDR3 DNA: TGTGCCAGTAACTCTAACCGGGGGGCAGGCACTGAAGCTTTCTTT
D gene: -; V gene: TRBV11-3; J gene: TRBJ1-1; clone size: -; CDR3 protein: CASSLDSVNTEAFF; CDR3 DNA: TGTGCCAGCAGCTTAGATTCAGTGAACACTGAAGCTTTCTTT
D gene: -; V gene: TRBV15; J gene: TRBJ1-3; clone size: -; CDR3 protein: CATSRPGGYSGNTIYF; CDR3 DNA: TGTGCCACCAGCAGACCGGGGGGCTACTCTGGAAACACCATATATTTT
D gene: TRBD1; V gene: TRBV11-2; J gene: TRBJ1-2; clone size: -; CDR3 protein: CASSLGQGQGGYGYTF; CDR3 DNA: TGTGCCAGCAGCTTAGGGCAAGGACAGGGCGGCTATGGCTACACCTTC
D gene: -; V gene: TRBV3-1/TRBV3-2; J gene: TRBJ1-5; clone size: -; CDR3 protein: CASSLTASSNQPQHF; CDR3 DNA: TGTGCCAGCAGCCTCACAGCCTCCAGCAATCAGCCCCAGCATTTT
D gene: -; V gene: TRBV5-4; J gene: TRBJ1-1; clone size: -; CDR3 protein: CASSLGQEEAFF; CDR3 DNA: TGTGCCAGCAGCTTGGGACAGGAGGAAGCTTTCTTT
D gene: -; V gene: TRBV27; J gene: TRBJ1-3; clone size: -; CDR3 protein: CASSLSGERGKVYF; CDR3 DNA: TGTGCCAGCAGTTTATCGGGGGAACGCGGGAAGGTATATTTT
D gene: -; V gene: TRBV6-1; J gene: TRBJ2-5; clone size: -; CDR3 protein: CASSEAGGRWETQYF; CDR3 DNA: TGTGCCAGCAGTGAGGCCGGGGGGCGGTGGGAGACCCAGTACTTC
D gene: -; V gene: TRBV4-2; J gene: TRBJ2-5; clone size: once; CDR3 protein: CASSQGGTQETQYF; CDR3 DNA: TGTGCCAGCAGCCAAGGCGGTACCCAAGAGACCCAGTACTTC
D gene: -; V gene: TRBV2; J gene: TRBJ1-3; clone size: once; CDR3 protein: CASSVGTTGNTIYF; CDR3 DNA: TGTGCCAGCAGCGTCGGGACAACAGGAAACACCATATATTTT
D gene: -; V gene: TRBV28; J gene: TRBJ1-4; clone size: -; CDR3 protein: CASRTRIGPKLFF; CDR3 DNA: TGTGCCAGCAGAACCCGAATAGGCCCAAAACTGTTTTTT